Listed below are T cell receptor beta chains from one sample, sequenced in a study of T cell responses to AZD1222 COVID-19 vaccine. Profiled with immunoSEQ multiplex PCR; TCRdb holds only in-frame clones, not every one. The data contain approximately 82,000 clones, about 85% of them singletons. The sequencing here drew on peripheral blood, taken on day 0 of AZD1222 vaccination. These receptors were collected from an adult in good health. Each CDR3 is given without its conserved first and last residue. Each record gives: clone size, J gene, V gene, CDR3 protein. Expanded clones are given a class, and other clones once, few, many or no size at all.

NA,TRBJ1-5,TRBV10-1,ASTAWGVGQPQH
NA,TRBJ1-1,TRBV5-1,ASSYPTGVNTEAF
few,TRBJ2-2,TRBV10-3,AIRTSGGRPGELF
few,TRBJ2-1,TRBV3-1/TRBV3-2,ASSLGAESSYNEQF
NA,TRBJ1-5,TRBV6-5,ATKGSLSNQPQH
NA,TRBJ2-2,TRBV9,ASSGMNTGELF
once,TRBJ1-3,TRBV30,AWSRGTGNTIY
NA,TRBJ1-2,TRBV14,ASSQGYYGYT
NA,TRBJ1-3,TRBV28,ASSLSLRGSGNTIY
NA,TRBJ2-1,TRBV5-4,ASSLGLAGRNEQF
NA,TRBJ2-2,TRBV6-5,ASSLLDAGIGELF
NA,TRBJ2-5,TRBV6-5,ASSPYLEYTQY
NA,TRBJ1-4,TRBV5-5,ASSLVAGIREKLF
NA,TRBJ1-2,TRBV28,ASSFFGLYGYT
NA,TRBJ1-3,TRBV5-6,ASSLDGVRLSGNTIY
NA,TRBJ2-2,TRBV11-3,ASSVTGTGELF
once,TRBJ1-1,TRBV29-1,SVAKGNTEAF
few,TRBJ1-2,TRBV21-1,ASSQQFPYGYT
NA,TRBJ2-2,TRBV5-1,ASSLQQAATGELF
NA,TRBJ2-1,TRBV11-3,ASSLFGDHEQF
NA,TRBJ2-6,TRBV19,ASSIGEWGVSGANVLT
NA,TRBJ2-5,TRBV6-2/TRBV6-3,ASSPAGGVETQY
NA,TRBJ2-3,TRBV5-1,ASSLEASGTLEY
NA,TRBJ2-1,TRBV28,ASSLSPPNEQF
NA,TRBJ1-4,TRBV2,ASSETGAGREKLF
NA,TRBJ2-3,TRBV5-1,ASSPGGLTDTQY
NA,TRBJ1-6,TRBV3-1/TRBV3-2,ASSQNVGPENSPLH
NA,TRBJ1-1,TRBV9,ASSVGAGGGTEAF
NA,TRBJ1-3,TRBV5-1,ASSSGNSGNTIY
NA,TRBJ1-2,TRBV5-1,ASSLARTRGYT
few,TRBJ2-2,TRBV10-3,AIFSGNTGELF
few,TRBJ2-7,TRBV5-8,ASSLIGFSYEQY
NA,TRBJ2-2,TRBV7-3,ASSGGTRGGELF
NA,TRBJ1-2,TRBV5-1,ASSLLAGGTANYGYT
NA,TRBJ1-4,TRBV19,ASIDRATNEKLF
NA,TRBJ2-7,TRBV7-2,ASSLALGLASYEQY
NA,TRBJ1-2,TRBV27,ASSDRASYGYT
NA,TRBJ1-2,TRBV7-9,ASSLVGVGAAL
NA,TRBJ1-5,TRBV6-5,ASRTRGPGPQH
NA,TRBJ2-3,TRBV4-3,ASSQDTGTPGFPDTQY
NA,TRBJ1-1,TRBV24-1,ATSEPGQGVTEAF
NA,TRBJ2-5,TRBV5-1,ASTIPGHEETQY
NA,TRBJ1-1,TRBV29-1,SVARPENTEAF
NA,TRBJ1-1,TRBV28,ASSPRQGRAF
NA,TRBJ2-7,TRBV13,ASSPPGQELYEQY
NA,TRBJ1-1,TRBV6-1,ASSETHSTEAF
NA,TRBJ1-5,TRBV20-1,SASRQGGLNNQPQH
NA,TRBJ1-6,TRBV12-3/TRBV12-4,ASRRRFNSPLH